These T cell receptor beta chains were read from a single sample in a study of graft-versus-host responses after intestinal transplantation. No antigen has been identified for these receptors. The protocol was immunoSEQ multiplex PCR, while the TCRdb copy is restricted to in-frame clones and leaves out a portion. The sample contains roughly 110,000 clones, approximately 88% of which appear only once. The sample was unstimulated CD4+ T cells sorted from spleen or lymph node cells, taken before transplant. The origin of the receptors is a human donor who was the organ donor for an intestinal transplant. CDR3s include the opening cysteine and the closing phenylalanine or tryptophan. The D gene is left open where the match is weak. Rows give clone size only sometimes, using once, few, many, or a class for an expanded clone.

cdr3_aa: CASTLETGTSGSPFF
cdr3_nt: TGTGCCAGCACTCTCGAGACCGGGACGTCAGGGAGCCCTTTCTTT
v_call: TRBV27
j_call: TRBJ1-1
clone_size: NA
cdr3_length: 15
d_call: NA

cdr3_aa: CASSLEGTGNTIYF
cdr3_nt: TGTGCCAGCAGCTTAGAAGGGACCGGAAACACCATATATTTT
v_call: TRBV7-2
j_call: TRBJ1-3
clone_size: once
cdr3_length: 14
d_call: NA

cdr3_aa: CASSPRGHETQYF
cdr3_nt: TGTGCCAGCAGTCCGAGGGGGCACGAGACCCAGTACTTC
v_call: TRBV27
j_call: TRBJ2-5
clone_size: NA
cdr3_length: 13
d_call: TRBD1

cdr3_aa: CASSARSYEQYF
cdr3_nt: TGTGCCAGCAGTGCCCGCTCCTACGAGCAGTACTTC
v_call: TRBV6-5
j_call: TRBJ2-7
clone_size: NA
cdr3_length: 12
d_call: NA

cdr3_aa: CASSRTGLGYGYTF
cdr3_nt: TGTGCCAGCAGCCGGACAGGGCTGGGCTATGGCTACACCTTC
v_call: TRBV6-5
j_call: TRBJ1-2
clone_size: NA
cdr3_length: 14
d_call: TRBD1

cdr3_aa: CASSWGLAGGPETQYF
cdr3_nt: TGTGCCAGCAGCTGGGGACTAGCGGGAGGGCCCGAGACCCAGTACTTC
v_call: TRBV11-3
j_call: TRBJ2-5
clone_size: NA
cdr3_length: 16
d_call: TRBD2

cdr3_aa: CASSPGLAGISYNEQFF
cdr3_nt: TGTGCCAGCAGCCCGGGACTAGCGGGAATCTCCTACAATGAGCAGTTCTTC
v_call: TRBV5-8
j_call: TRBJ2-1
clone_size: NA
cdr3_length: 17
d_call: TRBD2

cdr3_aa: CASSKGTGRDGELFF
cdr3_nt: TGCGCCAGCAGCAAAGGGACAGGGCGGGACGGGGAGCTGTTTTTT
v_call: TRBV4-1
j_call: TRBJ2-2
clone_size: NA
cdr3_length: 15
d_call: TRBD1

cdr3_aa: CASSQGGSNEKLFF
cdr3_nt: TGTGCCAGCAGCCAGGGAGGGAGTAATGAAAAACTGTTTTTT
v_call: TRBV5-4
j_call: TRBJ1-4
clone_size: NA
cdr3_length: 14
d_call: NA

cdr3_aa: CASRKQGGTDTQYF
cdr3_nt: TGTGCCAGCAGAAAGCAGGGTGGCACAGATACGCAGTATTTT
v_call: TRBV7-2
j_call: TRBJ2-3
clone_size: once
cdr3_length: 14
d_call: NA

cdr3_aa: CASSIDRAQTGELFF
cdr3_nt: TGTGCCAGCAGTATTGACAGGGCGCAAACCGGGGAGCTGTTTTTT
v_call: TRBV2
j_call: TRBJ2-2
clone_size: NA
cdr3_length: 15
d_call: TRBD1

cdr3_aa: CASSLAGANTGELFF
cdr3_nt: TGTGCCAGCAGCTTAGCGGGAGCGAACACCGGGGAGCTGTTTTTT
v_call: TRBV11-2
j_call: TRBJ2-2
clone_size: NA
cdr3_length: 15
d_call: NA

cdr3_aa: CASSLGTSLDTDTQYF
cdr3_nt: TGTGCCAGCAGCTTAGGAACTAGCTTGGACACAGATACGCAGTATTTT
v_call: TRBV7-9
j_call: TRBJ2-3
clone_size: NA
cdr3_length: 16
d_call: NA

cdr3_aa: CASGGRGAVGEAFF
cdr3_nt: TGTGCCAGCGGAGGGCGGGGGGCGGTAGGTGAAGCTTTCTTT
v_call: TRBV25-1
j_call: TRBJ1-1
clone_size: NA
cdr3_length: 14
d_call: NA

cdr3_aa: CATQGNEKLFF
cdr3_nt: TGTGCCACACAGGGGAATGAAAAACTGTTTTTT
v_call: TRBV2
j_call: TRBJ1-4
clone_size: NA
cdr3_length: 11
d_call: TRBD1

cdr3_aa: CASRAKQGAYGYTF
cdr3_nt: TGTGCCAGCAGGGCAAAACAGGGGGCCTATGGCTACACCTTC
v_call: TRBV25-1
j_call: TRBJ1-2
clone_size: NA
cdr3_length: 14
d_call: TRBD1

cdr3_aa: CASSRGGSYEQYF
cdr3_nt: TGTGCCAGCTCACGAGGGGGTTCCTACGAGCAGTACTTC
v_call: TRBV18
j_call: TRBJ2-7
clone_size: NA
cdr3_length: 13
d_call: NA

cdr3_aa: CAWSGLAGVYEQYF
cdr3_nt: TGTGCCTGGAGTGGACTAGCGGGAGTCTACGAGCAGTACTTC
v_call: TRBV30
j_call: TRBJ2-7
clone_size: NA
cdr3_length: 14
d_call: TRBD2

cdr3_aa: CASSETRTGRDEQYF
cdr3_nt: TGTGCCAGCAGTGAAACCAGGACAGGGAGAGACGAGCAGTACTTC
v_call: TRBV25-1
j_call: TRBJ2-7
clone_size: NA
cdr3_length: 15
d_call: TRBD1

cdr3_aa: CASSSISGSSYNEQFF
cdr3_nt: TGTGCCAGCAGTTCCATCAGCGGGAGCTCCTACAATGAGCAGTTCTTC
v_call: TRBV28
j_call: TRBJ2-1
clone_size: NA
cdr3_length: 16
d_call: TRBD2

cdr3_aa: CASSSGELSSYTF
cdr3_nt: TGTGCCAGTAGTTCAGGGGAATTAAGTAGCTACACCTTC
v_call: TRBV19
j_call: TRBJ1-2
clone_size: NA
cdr3_length: 13
d_call: NA

cdr3_aa: CASSEWTSGRGEQYF
cdr3_nt: TGTGCCAGCAGTGAATGGACTAGCGGGAGGGGGGAGCAGTACTTC
v_call: TRBV6-1
j_call: TRBJ2-7
clone_size: NA
cdr3_length: 15
d_call: TRBD2

cdr3_aa: CASSTGPGTNTEAFF
cdr3_nt: TGTGCCAGCAGTACAGGGCCGGGAACGAACACTGAAGCTTTCTTT
v_call: TRBV7-9
j_call: TRBJ1-1
clone_size: NA
cdr3_length: 15
d_call: NA

cdr3_aa: CASSFFGVQETQYF
cdr3_nt: TGTGCCAGCAGCTTTTTCGGTGTCCAAGAGACCCAGTACTTC
v_call: TRBV7-2
j_call: TRBJ2-5
clone_size: NA
cdr3_length: 14
d_call: NA

cdr3_aa: CASREVPSGGNQPQHF
cdr3_nt: TGTGCCAGTAGGGAAGTCCCCTCGGGAGGCAATCAGCCCCAGCATTTT
v_call: TRBV19
j_call: TRBJ1-5
clone_size: once
cdr3_length: 16
d_call: NA

cdr3_aa: CASSYGGRPDTGELFF
cdr3_nt: TGTGCCAGCAGTTACGGGGGGCGCCCCGACACCGGGGAGCTGTTTTTT
v_call: TRBV6-5
j_call: TRBJ2-2
clone_size: NA
cdr3_length: 16
d_call: NA

cdr3_aa: CASIPGLAGGGDTQYF
cdr3_nt: TGTGCCAGCATTCCGGGACTAGCGGGAGGCGGGGATACGCAGTATTTT
v_call: TRBV28
j_call: TRBJ2-3
clone_size: NA
cdr3_length: 16
d_call: TRBD2

cdr3_aa: CASSPYRDRKHEQYF
cdr3_nt: TGTGCCAGCTCACCGTACCGGGACAGGAAACACGAGCAGTACTTC
v_call: TRBV18
j_call: TRBJ2-7
clone_size: NA
cdr3_length: 15
d_call: TRBD1

cdr3_aa: CASSPTASQGASGNTIYF
cdr3_nt: TGTGCCAGCTCACCTACAGCATCGCAGGGGGCTAGTGGAAACACCATATATTTT
v_call: TRBV18
j_call: TRBJ1-3
clone_size: NA
cdr3_length: 18
d_call: TRBD1

cdr3_aa: CAISGADTQYF
cdr3_nt: TGTGCCATCAGTGGGGCAGATACGCAGTATTTT
v_call: TRBV10-3
j_call: TRBJ2-3
clone_size: NA
cdr3_length: 11
d_call: NA

cdr3_aa: CAWAKTSGSPGELFF
cdr3_nt: TGTGCCTGGGCTAAGACTAGCGGGAGCCCCGGGGAGCTGTTTTTT
v_call: TRBV30
j_call: TRBJ2-2
clone_size: NA
cdr3_length: 15
d_call: TRBD2

cdr3_aa: CASSYGSTETQYF
cdr3_nt: TGCGCCAGCAGTTACGGGAGTACGGAGACCCAGTACTTC
v_call: TRBV5-1
j_call: TRBJ2-5
clone_size: NA
cdr3_length: 13
d_call: NA

cdr3_aa: CASSLVGQVGEKLFF
cdr3_nt: TGTGCCAGCAGCTTAGTAGGGCAAGTAGGAGAAAAACTGTTTTTT
v_call: TRBV7-9
j_call: TRBJ1-4
clone_size: NA
cdr3_length: 15
d_call: NA

cdr3_aa: CASTPGQGTYNEQFF
cdr3_nt: TGCGCCAGCACCCCGGGACAGGGAACCTACAATGAGCAGTTCTTC
v_call: TRBV5-1
j_call: TRBJ2-1
clone_size: NA
cdr3_length: 15
d_call: TRBD1

cdr3_aa: CASSYSLAAAYEQYF
cdr3_nt: TGTGCCAGCAGTTACTCACTGGCTGCGGCCTACGAGCAGTACTTC
v_call: TRBV6-5
j_call: TRBJ2-7
clone_size: NA
cdr3_length: 15
d_call: NA

cdr3_aa: CASSPPNSSGQRYNEQFF
cdr3_nt: TGTGCCAGCTCACCACCGAACTCTTCGGGACAGAGATACAATGAGCAGTTCTTC
v_call: TRBV18
j_call: TRBJ2-1
clone_size: NA
cdr3_length: 18
d_call: TRBD1

cdr3_aa: CASSYGGIYGYTF
cdr3_nt: TGTGCCAGCAGTTACGGAGGCATCTATGGCTACACCTTC
v_call: TRBV6-6
j_call: TRBJ1-2
clone_size: once
cdr3_length: 13
d_call: NA

cdr3_aa: CATSRGTGGGYEQYF
cdr3_nt: TGTGCCACCAGCAGAGGTACAGGGGGGGGCTACGAGCAGTACTTC
v_call: TRBV15
j_call: TRBJ2-7
clone_size: NA
cdr3_length: 15
d_call: NA

cdr3_aa: CASSYLGGPADTQYF
cdr3_nt: TGTGCCAGCAGTTACCTAGGGGGACCCGCTGATACGCAGTATTTT
v_call: TRBV6-5
j_call: TRBJ2-3
clone_size: once
cdr3_length: 15
d_call: NA

cdr3_aa: CASSYRGGDEQYF
cdr3_nt: TGTGCCAGCAGTTACCGAGGGGGAGACGAGCAGTACTTC
v_call: TRBV6-5
j_call: TRBJ2-7
clone_size: NA
cdr3_length: 13
d_call: NA

cdr3_aa: CASRLDFEGQPQHF
cdr3_nt: TGCGCCAGCAGATTGGACTTCGAGGGTCAGCCCCAGCATTTT
v_call: TRBV5-1
j_call: TRBJ1-5
clone_size: once
cdr3_length: 14
d_call: NA

cdr3_aa: CVRRPKGPNLASLPLLGEQYF
cdr3_nt: TGTGTCAGAAGGCCCAAGGGACCGAATCTGGCCTCACTTCCACTATTGGGCGAGCAGTACTTC
v_call: TRBV7-5
j_call: TRBJ2-7
clone_size: few
cdr3_length: 21
d_call: NA

cdr3_aa: CASSFQGWYGYTF
cdr3_nt: TGTGCCAGCAGCTTCCAGGGTTGGTATGGCTACACCTTC
v_call: TRBV13
j_call: TRBJ1-2
clone_size: NA
cdr3_length: 13
d_call: NA

cdr3_aa: CAWSSSIERQYF
cdr3_nt: TGTGCCTGGAGTTCGAGTATCGAGCGGCAGTACTTC
v_call: TRBV30
j_call: TRBJ2-7
clone_size: NA
cdr3_length: 12
d_call: NA

cdr3_aa: CASSLAGRFNYGYTF
cdr3_nt: TGTGCCAGCAGCTTGGCAGGCAGGTTTAACTATGGCTACACCTTC
v_call: TRBV5-6
j_call: TRBJ1-2
clone_size: NA
cdr3_length: 15
d_call: NA

cdr3_aa: CASSQDPGTGQPQHF
cdr3_nt: TGCGCCAGCAGCCAAGATCCAGGGACCGGTCAGCCCCAGCATTTT
v_call: TRBV4-1
j_call: TRBJ1-5
clone_size: NA
cdr3_length: 15
d_call: NA